The T cell receptor beta chain described here comes from a study of Tregs in tolerant kidney transplant recipients. About the research overall: Sorting of CD4+CD25+CD127- cells followed approximately 3-day belatacept mixed lymphocyte reactions, sometimes with roughly 5-day graft donor restimulation. Sorting used antibodies to exclude donor cells.

General study results and limits: Activated donor B cell expansion appeared to reveal the most relevant donor-specific TCRbeta repertoire. Biological reproducibility was not directly addressed, but technical replication error appeared minimal.

As concerns this clone: The antigen is not known.

V gave up 6 bases and J gave up 10 bases; unmatched junction bases: 9. The CDR3 is 14 residues long. In germline, CDR1 is KGHSH, CDR2 LQKENI. Sequenced by immunoSEQ multiplex PCR; TCRdb stores in-frame clones only, minus some. Of more than 25,000 clones listed, under 90% are singletons. Input material: Tregs from blood cultured with allogeneic cells. The receptor's source is a human donor in good health. The V call is TRBV18, the J call TRBJ2-1; TRBD2 agrees at 10 bases. This chain's CDR3 is CASSLQRGGSEQFF. Here the CDR3 DNA reads TGTGCCAGCTCCCTCCAGCGGGGGGGCTCCGAGCAGTTCTTC.